The 9 T cell receptor beta chains below were found in one sample sequenced in a study of blood T cells in healthy people across ages. A second about 6 to 12 cycle PCR used barcoded and J-beta primers. One entry per CDR3 protein results from TCRdb running MiXCR on the 5' RACE reads. The sample carries about 970,000 distinct CDR3 sequences, 45% to 60% recorded once. The sample consisted of blood. The receptors come from a woman aged 60-75 years in good health.

This clonotype was found many times. The chain has TRBV7-2 and TRBJ2-7; D unclear. Germline values: CDR1 SGHTA, CDR2 FQGNSA. Trimming stripped 0 bases from V and 2 bases from J, with 8 bases between. This CDR3 has 14 residues. CDR3 nucleotides: TGTGCCAGCAGCTTAGCGAGGTACACCTACGAGCAGTACTTC. Translating it yields CASSLARYTYEQYF.

The chain is built from TRBV20-1 and TRBJ2-7; D tentatively fits TRBD1 or TRBD2 (6 bases each). V lost 6 bases and J lost 6, with 12 bases in between. The CDR3 contains 11 residues. Germline V gene data show CDR1 as DFQATT and CDR2 as SNEGSKA (reference sequence). Here the CDR3 reads CSAEGEAEQYF. CDR3 nucleotides: TGCAGTGCAGAGGGGGAGGCCGAGCAGTACTTC.

CDR3 DNA: TGTGCCAGCAGCCGGTCAGTCGGGCAGCCCCAGCATTTT. Translating gives CASSRSVGQPQHF. The V call is TRBV6-6, the J call TRBJ1-5; unclear D gene. Trimming left V 6 bases short and J 7 bases short, with 13 bases between. There are 13 residues in the CDR3. Germline loops: CDR1 MNHNY, CDR2 SVGAGI (reference sequence).

On this clonotype: At one boundary the junction diverges from the germline segment, which might be a read error. This chain uses TRBV7-7 with TRBJ2-7; tentative D call: TRBD1 (6 bases). CDR3 length: 15 amino acids. Per the germline V gene, CDR1 is SSHAT and CDR2 is FNYEAQ (reference sequence). The CDR3 spells CASSQGTGPSYERYF. The CDR3 DNA is TGTGCCAGCAGCCAAGGCACAGGGCCTTCCTACGAGCGGTACTTC.

Only a few counts were recorded for this clonotype. The chain joins TRBV27 to TRBJ2-1; a possible D gene is TRBD2 (6 bases). V was trimmed by 6 bases and J by 2 bases, leaving 14 bases between them. The germline gives CDR1 MNHEY, CDR2 SMNVEV (reference sequence). This CDR3 has 15 residues. The CDR3 protein is CASSRGTAAYNEQFF. The CDR3 DNA reads as TGTGCCAGCAGCAGAGGGACTGCCGCCTACAATGAGCAGTTCTTC.

The rearrangement links TRBV4-2 to TRBJ2-3; 8 nucleotides agree with TRBD1. In germline, CDR1 is LGHNA, CDR2 YNFKEQ. The CDR3 covers 17 residues. Trimming cost V 3 bases and J 2 bases; bases outside gene matches: 10. CDR3 protein: CASSQRGTGTYTDTQYF. Written as DNA, the CDR3 is TGTGCCAGCAGCCAGAGGGGGACAGGCACGTACACAGATACGCAGTATTTT.

The sample holds a few counts of this clonotype. The chain joins TRBV3-1 to TRBJ2-3, with 7 bases that match TRBD2. The germline V gene has CDR1 LGHDT and CDR2 YNNKEL (reference sequence). The V gene end was trimmed by 0 bases and the J gene end by 1 base; junction bases not matched to a gene: 1. The CDR3 covers 15 residues. CDR3 residues: CASSQDTSGTDTQYF. CDR3 nucleotides: TGTGCCAGCAGCCAAGATACTAGCGGCACAGATACGCAGTATTTT.

The chain joins TRBV20-1 to TRBJ2-5, with no clear D. The J call could be wrong; TRBJ2-7 is a better fit for the DNA end. The CDR3 loop spans 12 amino acids. Germline assignment: CDR1 DFQATT and CDR2 SNEGSKA (reference sequence). CDR3 region: CSARASGSEQYF. In DNA, the CDR3 is TGCAGTGCTAGAGCGTCTGGATCCGAGCAGTACTTC.

The chain has TRBV20-1 and TRBJ2-7; possible D gene TRBD2, 5 bases. The CDR3 totals 11 residues. V was pared by 6 bases and J by 10 bases, with 16 bases between. Germline assignment: CDR1 DFQATT and CDR2 SNEGSKA (reference sequence). The CDR3 reads CSAQPDLSQYF. The CDR3 DNA reads as TGCAGTGCCCAGCCGGACTTAAGCCAGTACTTC.